This TCR beta chain was sequenced during a study of radiotherapy plus CTLA-4 blockade in lung cancer. Notes on the study in general: There was expansion of tumor-derived TCR clones in blood after radiotherapy plus ipilimumab.

Points on this clone: Its antigen remains unidentified.

Using immunoSEQ multiplex PCR, the repertoire was profiled, and TCRdb retains in-frame clones only, with some absent. In the table there are roughly 75,000 clones, more than 80% of which are singletons. There are 14 residues in the CDR3. Per the germline V gene, CDR1 is LNHNV and CDR2 is YYDKDF (reference sequence). V was clipped by 0 bases and J by 8 bases, with 10 bases between them. The TCR was taken from a human donor with non-small cell lung cancer who had stable disease on radiotherapy plus ipilimumab. The chain couples TRBV15 to TRBJ1-4; D remains unclear. Sequenced material: peripheral blood, taken from a patient treated with radiotherapy plus ipilimumab. In DNA form, the CDR3 reads TGTGCCACCAGCAGAGATCCGGTGGGGGAAAAACTGTTTTTT. Amino acids: CATSRDPVGEKLFF.